The 9 T cell receptor beta chains reported below all come from one sample, sequenced in a study of vaccination effects on CD4 cells after COVID-19. Their target antigens are unknown. Viral peptide pool expansion of antigen-specific CD4+ T cells preceded sequencing in the ViraFEST assay. Culture proceeded for under twelve days, and CD4+ T cells were then isolated. The table came from immunoSEQ multiplex PCR; TCRdb's copy has only in-frame clones and leaves some out. The table shows 55,000 to 70,000 clones, with 81% occurring only once. The material was CD4+ T cells from PBMCs cultured with HCoV-229E spike peptides, obtained before COVID-19 vaccination. The origin of the receptors is a human donor who received a COVID-19 vaccine.

This clone was recorded once. J is TRBJ1-2 and V is TRBV5-1; D perhaps matches TRBD1 (5 bases). Germline V gene sequence: CDR1 SGHRS, CDR2 YFSETQ. V was shortened by 4 bases and J by 2 bases, with 9 bases between the two germline ends. This CDR3 has 13 residues. This CDR3 reads CASSPDRNYGYTF. The CDR3 DNA sequence: TGCGCCAGCAGCCCAGACAGAAACTATGGCTACACCTTC. Full variable domain (outside the CDR3, taken from reference TRBV5-1 and TRBJ1-2): KAGVTQTPRYLIKTRGQQVTLSCSPISGHRSVSWYQQTPGQGLQFLFEYFSETQRNKGNFPGRFSGRQFSNSRSEMNVSTLELGDSALYLCASSPDRNYGYTFGSGTRLTVV.

This rearrangement joins TRBV19 to TRBJ1-1; unclear D gene. V was pared by 10 bases and J by 4 bases, with 16 bases between. The CDR3 contains 13 residues. Germline CDR1 and CDR2: LNHDA and SQIVND (reference sequence). The CDR3 bases are TGTGCCACTGATTGGGGTTTTGGCACTGAAGCTTTCTTT. This sequence encodes CATDWGFGTEAFF.

The V gene is TRBV6-2 or TRBV6-3, the J gene TRBJ2-5; D is perhaps TRBD2 (6 bases). CDR3 length equals 14 residues. The ends were cut back, 4 bases at V and 3 bases at J, with 12 bases in the middle. The germline V gene has CDR1 MNHEY and CDR2 SVGEGT. For the CDR3, the DNA is TGTGCCAGCAGTTTAACGGGACTGAAAGAGACCCAGTACTTC. Its translation is CASSLTGLKETQYF.

The chain is built from TRBV6-5 and TRBJ1-5, with a possible D match to TRBD1 (6 bases). V lost 7 bases and J 1 base, leaving 11 bases between the germline ends. Germline V gene lookup returns CDR1 MNHEY and CDR2 SVGAGI. The CDR3 totals 14 residues. Here the CDR3 reads CASMDSISNQPQHF. The DNA of the CDR3 is TGTGCCAGCATGGACAGTATCAGCAATCAGCCCCAGCATTTT.

The chain employs TRBV5-5 and TRBJ1-3; no firm D call. Looked up from germline, CDR1 is SGHKS and CDR2 is YYEKEE (reference sequence). Between the trimmed V and J ends, which lost 4 bases and 8 bases, there was a span of 19 bases. This CDR3 is 15 amino acids long. DNA of the CDR3: TGTGCCAGCAGCCAGGACCGGGTGCCGTGGGACACCATATATTTT. The encoded protein is CASSQDRVPWDTIYF.

The genes are TRBV6-1 and TRBJ2-1; D unclear. Germline V gene sequence: CDR1 MNHNS, CDR2 SASEGT. V gave up 4 bases and J gave up 4 bases, with 17 bases separating them. CDR3 length: 16 amino acids. The CDR3 loop reads CASSGRTAAGYNEQFF. The CDR3 nucleotides read TGTGCCAGCAGTGGCCGGACGGCGGCCGGTTACAATGAGCAGTTCTTC.

Only a few counts were recorded for this clone. This chain links TRBV7-3 with TRBJ2-2; 8 positions agree with TRBD1. V lost 1 base to trimming and J lost 7 bases; unmatched junction nucleotides: 5. The germline V gene encodes CDR1 SGHTA and CDR2 FQGTGA. The CDR3 loop spans 15 amino acids. CDR3 DNA: TGTGCCAGCAGCTTAAGTCCAGGGGGCAACGGGGAGCTGTTTTTT. This sequence encodes CASSLSPGGNGELFF.

J is TRBJ1-1 and V is TRBV27; maybe TRBD1 (5 bases). Germline V lookup: CDR1 MNHEY, CDR2 SMNVEV (reference sequence). CDR3 size: 13 residues. V gave up 6 bases and J gave up 11 bases, with 19 bases separating them. The CDR3 bases are TGTGCCAGCAGCAGCCGGGACCGCTCTTGGGCTTTCTTT. It specifies CASSSRDRSWAFF.

The chain is built from TRBV7-8 and TRBJ1-3; no clear D. Germline loops: CDR1 SGHVS, CDR2 FQNEAQ. The CDR3 runs 12 residues. V was pared by 4 bases and J by 3 bases, with 4 bases between. The CDR3 protein is CASSSYGNTIYF. CDR3 DNA sequence: TGTGCCAGCAGCTCCTATGGAAACACCATATATTTT. The whole variable domain, remainder taken from reference TRBV7-8 and TRBJ1-3, is GAGVSQSPRYKVAKRGQDVALRCDPISGHVSLFWYQQALGQGPEFLTYFQNEAQLDKSGLPSDRFFAERPEGSVSTLKIQRTQQEDSAVYLCASSSYGNTIYFGEGSWLTVV.